This T cell receptor beta chain was retrieved from a study of shared clonotypes between healthy human individuals (dated by TCRdb to 2020 to 2022). With regard to the full study: The cohort comprised two women and a few men aged 18 to 49 years. For each donor, three plates each were used for CD4 naive and CD4 memory, two plates were used for CD8 naive, and one plate was used for CD8 memory. To estimate repertoire size and how much clonotype sharing occurs between individuals, the study deeply sequenced the blood TCR repertoires of roughly 5 healthy adults. Libraries were prepared and TCR repertoires were sequenced by different laboratories using diverse techniques, in order to increase sequencing depth and limit assay-specific biases. Per donor, leukapheresis produced somewhere between about 0.85 and 10 billion PBMCs.

Study-wide findings and limitations: Clonotypes shared by all four sorted-subset donors showed higher generation probabilities than non-shared clonotypes. Pairwise subsampling indicated that sequencing depth was expected to affect the degree of clonotype sharing among donors. Rarefaction of sorted-subset datasets indicated incomplete sequencing despite the large sequencing depth. The small number of donors limited the genetic and exposure-history diversity represented. Naive subsets generally had larger estimated clonotype richness than memory subsets. About 5% of naive CD4, 3.5% of naive CD8, roughly 2.4% of memory CD4, and 0.4% of memory CD8 clonotypes were shared across a handful of donors. Sampling was restricted to blood, and TCR repertoires in tissues likely differ from the TCR repertoires found in blood.

Notes on this clone: It has no known antigen specificity. The sample holds no much larger clone one base away, and base qualities are not on file.

Using the deep immunoSEQ assay, TCR CDR3 regions were amplified from genomic DNA by multiplex PCR. Genomic DNA extracted from each cell subset was distributed evenly over all wells of several immunoSEQ 96-well plates, and each plate served as one replicate. For sorted subsets, approximately 210 ng of genomic DNA, equivalent to about 30,000 T cell genomes, went into each replicate PCR. Purified libraries were measured with a Qubit 3.0 fluorometer, size-checked on a Bioanalyzer 2100, and measured again with the KAPA Library Quantification kit. Each immunoSEQ 96-well plate was sequenced on its own single-read 150-cycle Illumina NextSeq 550 flow cell. Processing in the source paper ran as follows. Because the immunoSEQ output included only junctional sequences and no quality scores, the filtering could not be the same as the filtering used for full-length reads. Sequences were annotated with PyIR, a Python wrapper for IgBLAST v1.9, using IMGT germline references to assign V/J genes and CDR3. Reads were removed for weak V/J assignments (E-value above 1e-6), missing CDR3, stop codons, out-of-frame junctions, or ambiguous translated residues. V3J clonotypes were defined as sequences sharing an identical inferred V gene, J gene, and CDR3 amino acid sequence. Percentage overlap between repertoires was calculated by dividing the number of shared unique clonotypes by the size of the smaller repertoire. Three approaches were used to assess repertoire richness: RTK rarefaction, the Chao1 estimator, and Recon v2.1 estimates of unobserved clonotypes. OLGA was used to compute generation probabilities for all TCRbeta clonotypes that the gDNA method yielded from a handful of donors. Drawn from immuneACCESS, this table holds only the in-frame rearrangements with V and J called that TCRdb kept. Clones are partly lost; checked studies trace under half to an unresolved V gene and leave the rest unexplained. The V and J calls and clone size were taken over from that table, and D and trimming were inferred from the DNA. A total of 1.4 million to 1.5 million clones appear in this sample, roughly 96% of them only once. The biggest ten clones account for 1% to 1.5% of the sample.

The donors were healthy, HIV-negative adults with no recently reported acute infections or vaccinations. Only Caucasian adults living in Nashville, Tennessee, USA were represented among the donors. CD4+ T cells were enriched by magnetic negative selection, after which naive cells were positively selected on CD45RA and the negative fraction was taken as the memory subset. Blood was collected by leukapheresis, and PBMCs were isolated by Ficoll-Histopaque density gradient centrifugation and then cryopreserved in liquid nitrogen vapor phase. Analytical flow cytometry was used to check the purity and quantity of each magnetically sorted T cell population. Genomic DNA was isolated from every sorted fraction and measured by UV absorbance on a Nanodrop 2000c. Taken from cysteine to phenylalanine, the CDR3 has 13 residues. CDR3 DNA is the only sequence kept; it has 39 bases, read in frame from the first base.

The rearranged segments are TRBV21-1 and TRBJ2-7. TRBV21-1 is a pseudogene locus. This clonotype was sampled from a young man in good health. Sequences were obtained from naive CD4+ T cells sorted from blood. The sample's cell subset or site, from its label and the paper: CD45RA+ positively selected. For the CDR3, the sequence is CASSKGRRHEQYF. The nucleotide sequence reads as follows: TGTGCCAGCAGCAAAGGTCGGCGACACGAGCAGTACTTC.